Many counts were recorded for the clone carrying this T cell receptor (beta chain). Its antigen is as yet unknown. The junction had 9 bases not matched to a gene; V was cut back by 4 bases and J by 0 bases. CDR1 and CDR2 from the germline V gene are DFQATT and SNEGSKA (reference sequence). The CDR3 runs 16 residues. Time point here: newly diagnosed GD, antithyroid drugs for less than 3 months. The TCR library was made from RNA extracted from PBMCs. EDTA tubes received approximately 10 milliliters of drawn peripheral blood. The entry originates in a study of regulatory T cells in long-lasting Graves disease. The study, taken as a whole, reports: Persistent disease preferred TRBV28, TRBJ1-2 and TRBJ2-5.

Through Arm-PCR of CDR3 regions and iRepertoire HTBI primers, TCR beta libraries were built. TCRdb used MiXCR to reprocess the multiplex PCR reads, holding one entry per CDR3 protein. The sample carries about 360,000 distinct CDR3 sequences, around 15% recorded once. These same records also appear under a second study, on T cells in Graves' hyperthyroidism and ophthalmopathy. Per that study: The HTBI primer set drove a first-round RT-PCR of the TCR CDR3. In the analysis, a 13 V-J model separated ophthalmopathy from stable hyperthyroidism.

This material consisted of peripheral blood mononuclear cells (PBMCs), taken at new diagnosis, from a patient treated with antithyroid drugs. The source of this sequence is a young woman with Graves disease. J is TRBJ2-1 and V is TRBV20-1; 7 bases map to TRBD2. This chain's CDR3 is CSANGGSGTSYNEQFF. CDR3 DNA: TGCAGTGCTAACGGGGGGAGCGGGACCTCCTACAATGAGCAGTTCTTC.